Listed here are 10 T cell receptor beta chains from one sample, sequenced in a study of cytomegalovirus exposure and HLA in healthy donors. The PCR used 60 Vbeta and 13 Jbeta primers. TCRdb's copy holds only in-frame clones and misses some; the assay was immunoSEQ multiplex PCR. Among 100,000 to 150,000 clones listed, roughly 77% were seen once. The sequenced sample was PBMCs. The origin of the receptors is a woman between 35 and 50 years old in good health and CMV-seropositive.

The V gene is TRBV27, the J gene TRBJ1-2, with D tentatively TRBD1 (5 bases). Trimming shortened V by 0 bases and J by 0 bases, and 11 bases separated the two germline ends. This CDR3 is built from 16 residues. Germline assignment: CDR1 MNHEY and CDR2 SMNVEV (reference sequence). The CDR3 loop reads CASSLSGQSANYGYTF. In nucleotides, the CDR3 is TGTGCCAGCAGTTTATCGGGGCAATCAGCTAACTATGGCTACACCTTC.

The CDR3 DNA sequence: TGTGCCAGCTCACCGGGACAGACGAGTTCCTATGGCTACACCTTC. Its protein is CASSPGQTSSYGYTF. This chain connects TRBV18 to TRBJ1-2, with 7 bases identical to TRBD1. Germline loops: CDR1 KGHSH, CDR2 LQKENI. The V segment lost 3 bases and the J segment 4 bases; nucleotides outside the gene matches: 8. The length of the CDR3 is 15 residues.

The V and J genes are TRBV6-5 and TRBJ1-1; D is unclear. Trimming shortened V by 6 bases and J by 0 bases, and 8 bases separated the two germline ends. Germline CDR1 is MNHEY and CDR2 is SVGAGI. The CDR3 totals 13 residues. The CDR3 nucleotides read TGTGCCAGCAGACCACAAGTGAACACTGAAGCTTTCTTT. This sequence encodes CASRPQVNTEAFF.

The CDR3 sequence: CASSLLGAANTEAFF. The CDR3 DNA reads as TGTGCCAGCAGTTTGCTAGGGGCCGCAAACACTGAAGCTTTCTTT. V usage is TRBV6-5 and J usage is TRBJ1-1; possible D gene TRBD1, 5 bases. The CDR3 extends over 15 amino acids. V lost 4 bases and J 2 bases, leaving 14 bases between the germline ends. Germline assignment: CDR1 MNHEY and CDR2 SVGAGI.

This chain joins TRBV4-1 and TRBJ2-3, with TRBD1 matching over 9 bases. Germline V gives CDR1 MGHRA, CDR2 YSYEKL. J was trimmed by 4 bases and V by 4 bases; bases with no gene match: 9. The CDR3 length is 16 residues. The CDR3, as DNA: TGCGCCAGCAGCCGAGATCCGGGACAGGGCCCAGATACGCAGTATTTT. The encoded protein is CASSRDPGQGPDTQYF.

In its sample, this clone was seen once. The V call is TRBV19, the J call TRBJ2-7; 9 positions match TRBD1. CDR3 length equals 14 residues. Germline lookup yields CDR1 LNHDA and CDR2 SQIVND (reference sequence). V shed 6 bases and J 3 bases; nucleotides not matched to a gene: 6. The CDR3 region is CASSRGQGFYEQYF. CDR3 sequence (DNA): TGTGCCAGTAGCAGGGGACAGGGTTTCTACGAGCAGTACTTC.

This clone was recorded once. V is TRBV7-9 and J is TRBJ1-2, with TRBD1 identical over 7 bases. Germline V gene lookup returns CDR1 SEHNR and CDR2 FQNEAQ (reference sequence). The V and J ends lost 7 bases and 2 bases, in that order; junction bases with no gene match: 4. The CDR3 spans 13 residues. This CDR3 is CASNGQDNYGYTF. As DNA, the CDR3 is TGTGCCAGCAACGGACAGGACAACTATGGCTACACCTTC.

The V call is TRBV27, the J call TRBJ2-1; TRBD1 matches at 7 bases. The V gene end was trimmed by 3 bases and the J gene end by 5 bases; junction bases not matched to a gene: 19. The CDR3 runs 19 residues. Germline CDR1 and CDR2: MNHEY and SMNVEV (reference sequence). CDR3 in amino acids: CASSFTGLRPRGFHNEQFF. The CDR3 region has the DNA TGTGCCAGCAGTTTTACCGGGTTACGGCCCAGGGGGTTCCACAATGAGCAGTTCTTC.

This chain links TRBV5-1 with TRBJ1-3, with D perhaps matching TRBD1 (5 bases). Germline assignment: CDR1 SGHRS and CDR2 YFSETQ. Deletions cut 5 bases from V and 0 bases from J, with 9 bases between. The CDR3 is 14 residues long. The CDR3 sequence is CASSTGDSGNTIYF. For the CDR3, the DNA is TGCGCCAGCAGTACAGGAGACTCTGGAAACACCATATATTTT. Full variable domain (remainder filled in from reference TRBV5-1 and TRBJ1-3): KAGVTQTPRYLIKTRGQQVTLSCSPISGHRSVSWYQQTPGQGLQFLFEYFSETQRNKGNFPGRFSGRQFSNSRSEMNVSTLELGDSALYLCASSTGDSGNTIYFGEGSWLTVV.

The rearrangement links TRBV30 to TRBJ2-3; D is unclear. There are 12 residues in the CDR3. V was clipped by 2 bases and J by 0 bases, with 3 bases between them. Per germline, CDR1 GTSNPN and CDR2 SVGIG (reference sequence). The CDR3 protein is CAWSPSTDTQYF. In DNA form, the CDR3 reads TGTGCCTGGAGTCCAAGCACAGATACGCAGTATTTT.